Detailed here is one T cell receptor beta chain. What it binds is unknown. The entry originates in a study of T cell repertoires in cytomegalovirus infection. Study summary: HLA-B-restricted CMV epitopes that are well studied were used alongside recently identified HLA-C-restricted ones. Public TCR beta signatures marked donors with CMV infection and the matching HLA. Study results and limitations: The response measured ex vivo was dominated by TCR beta clonotypes (HLA-C-restricted and CMV-specific).

TCRdb independently ran MiXCR on the reads; one entry per CDR3 protein. Of a few hundred thousand distinct CDR3 sequences detected, about 42% appear once; the ten largest clones hold 35% to 50%. This CDR3 is built from 13 residues. Germline V gene sequence: CDR1 SGHTA, CDR2 FQGNSA. Trimming took off 5 bases at V and 10 bases at J, with 15 bases between the two ends. The TCR originated in a human donor in good health (CMV status not recorded). Some clones in this sample may be carry-over from other donors' samples. The chain uses TRBV7-2 and TRBJ2-1; no reliable D call. The sample here was cultured PBMCs, taken from culture after CMV antigen stimulation. CDR3 in amino acids: CASSPGRAPEQFF. CDR3 coding DNA: TGTGCCAGCAGCCCAGGCCGTGCGCCGGAGCAGTTCTTC.